This record covers a single T cell receptor (beta chain). The antigen is unknown. This entry is derived from a study of long-term antiretroviral therapy in people with HIV. Study outcomes and limitations: In samples taken after ART, diversity increased but remained below transplant donor control levels. Among HIV repertoires, CDR3 length ranges were narrower than those of controls.

From germline, CDR1 is SGHRS and CDR2 YFSETQ. V was trimmed by 2 bases and J by 3 bases, leaving 0 bases between them. CDR3 length: 11 residues. Every participant gave one or more pre-ART and two or more post-ART PBMC samples. An immunoSEQ assay, version v3.0, was performed at survey level. Sequencing targeted 40,000-50,000 T-cell genomes per sample. Generated by immunoSEQ multiplex PCR, the TCRdb table keeps only in-frame clones and is missing some. The repertoire holds approximately 35,000 clones, with roughly three quarters as singletons. The chain employs TRBV5-1 and TRBJ2-4; D uncertain. The receptor comes from a man younger than 35 with HIV. Material: unsorted PBMCs, obtained 1.9 years after starting antiretroviral therapy. The CDR3 nucleotides read TGCGCCAGCAGCTTCAAAAACATTCAGTACTTC. It specifies CASSFKNIQYF.